The 20 T cell receptor beta chains below were found in one sample sequenced in a study of blood T cell repertoires in COVID-19. Assay: immunoSEQ multiplex PCR; the TCRdb copy retains only in-frame clones and omits some. Of 310,000 or so clones in the sample, about nine tenths were seen once. Source material: peripheral blood. Receptors originate from a woman aged 25 to 39 with COVID-19, enrolled during active disease.

The J gene is TRBJ1-2, the V gene TRBV7-2; 8 bases agree with TRBD1. Germline values: CDR1 SGHTA, CDR2 FQGNSA. The V gene end was trimmed by 5 bases and the J gene end by 4 bases; junction bases not matched to a gene: 6. CDR3 length: 14 amino acids. This CDR3 reads CASSPQGAGYGYTF. DNA for the CDR3: TGTGCCAGCAGCCCCCAGGGGGCCGGCTATGGCTACACCTTC.

V usage is TRBV7-3 and J usage is TRBJ2-1; a possible D gene is TRBD2 (6 bases). Germline CDR1 is SGHTA and CDR2 is FQGTGA. This CDR3 spans 15 amino acids. V was pared by 5 bases and J by 1 base, with 12 bases between. The CDR3 DNA is TGTGCCAGCAGCCCCCCGGGAGCGTCCTACAATGAGCAGTTCTTC. Translation: CASSPPGASYNEQFF.

Of note for this clone: Other DNA sequences in this specimen translate into the identical CDR3. The chain is built from TRBV6-1 and TRBJ1-5; D gene unclear. This CDR3 has 14 residues. Trimming took off 3 bases at V and 1 base at J, with 7 bases between the two ends. Germline V CDR1 and CDR2: MNHNS, SASEGT. The CDR3 is CASSEGSSNQPQHF. CDR3 DNA sequence: TGTGCCAGCAGTGAGGGGAGCAGCAATCAGCCCCAGCATTTT.

J is TRBJ2-6 and V is TRBV2, with D possibly matching TRBD1 (6 bases). The germline V and J ends were trimmed by 5 bases and 2 bases, with 10 bases remaining between them. The CDR3 covers 15 residues. Germline V gene data show CDR1 as SNHLY and CDR2 as FYNNEI. The CDR3 region has the DNA TGTGCCAGCAGTACAGGGTACCCTGGGGCCAACGTCCTGACTTTC. This sequence encodes CASSTGYPGANVLTF.

V usage is TRBV28 and J usage is TRBJ1-5; the D gene is possibly TRBD1 (5 bases). The CDR3 runs to 13 residues. Between the trimmed V and J ends, which lost 8 bases and 2 bases, there was a span of 10 bases. CDR1 MDHEN and CDR2 SYDVKM come from the germline V gene. The CDR3, as DNA: TGTGCCAGCTCATTACAGGGCAATCAGCCCCAGCATTTT. This encodes CASSLQGNQPQHF.

The chain uses TRBV2 and TRBJ2-6; D is perhaps TRBD2 (5 bases). The CDR3 is made up of 14 amino acids. The V and J ends lost 9 bases and 1 base respectively, with 10 bases between them. CDR1 and CDR2 from the germline V gene are SNHLY and FYNNEI. DNA for the CDR3: TGTGCCAGTAGAGGGTTGTCTGGGGCCAACGTCCTGACTTTC. Translated, it gives CASRGLSGANVLTF.

This clone was seen a single time. The V call is TRBV29-1, the J call TRBJ2-5; D is perhaps TRBD1 (5 bases). Germline loops: CDR1 SQVTM, CDR2 ANQGSEA. This CDR3 region has 12 residues. Trimming stripped 2 bases from V and 3 bases from J, with 7 bases between. CDR3 DNA: TGCAGCGTTGAAAGACAGAAAGAGACCCAGTACTTC. The encoded protein is CSVERQKETQYF.

V is TRBV19 and J is TRBJ2-7; TRBD2 matches 10 bases. The CDR3 consists of 15 residues. Per the germline V gene, CDR1 is LNHDA and CDR2 is SQIVND (reference sequence). The V gene end was trimmed by 6 bases and the J gene end by 3 bases; junction bases not matched to a gene: 8. The CDR3 here is CASRSSGSLNYEQYF. DNA for the CDR3: TGTGCCAGTAGGTCTAGCGGGAGCTTAAACTACGAGCAGTACTTC.

Comments on this clone: The sample has other DNA sequences that encode this CDR3 too. The gene calls are TRBV28 and TRBJ2-3; D is undetermined. V was cut by 8 bases and J by 0 bases, with 9 bases left in between. Germline CDR1 reads MDHEN; CDR2 reads SYDVKM. This CDR3 comprises 13 residues. DNA for the CDR3: TGTGCCAGCCGCGGCGGCAGCACAGATACGCAGTATTTT. Protein: CASRGGSTDTQYF.

This rearrangement joins TRBV11-2 to TRBJ1-2; 7 positions match TRBD1. Trimming cost V 5 bases and J 8 bases; bases outside gene matches: 8. This CDR3 region has 13 residues. Germline V gene lookup returns CDR1 SGHAT and CDR2 FQNNGV. CDR3 protein: CASSQDRLQGYTF. CDR3 nucleotides: TGTGCCAGCAGCCAGGACAGGCTACAGGGCTACACCTTC.

The CDR3 nucleotides are TGCAGTGCTAGTCTAGGGGACTACGAGCAGTACTTC. Its protein product is CSASLGDYEQYF. The genes are TRBV20-1 and TRBJ2-7, with D possibly matching TRBD1 (5 bases). CDR3 size: 12 residues. CDR1 and CDR2 from the germline V gene are DFQATT and SNEGSKA (reference sequence). Trimming took 3 bases from V and 3 from J, leaving 9 bases between them.

J is TRBJ2-6 and V is TRBV28; D is unresolved. The ends were cut back, 5 bases at V and 1 base at J, with 18 bases in the middle. The CDR3 length is 18 residues. CDR1 MDHEN and CDR2 SYDVKM come from the germline V gene. CDR3 DNA: TGTGCCAGCAGTCTCCACCCCCCTGAGAGTTCTGGGGCCAACGTCCTGACTTTC. Translated, it gives CASSLHPPESSGANVLTF.

The V and J genes are TRBV5-6 and TRBJ2-3; 7 nucleotides align to TRBD2. There are 17 residues in the CDR3. Per germline, CDR1 SGHDT and CDR2 YYEEEE. V was pared by 0 bases and J by 0 bases, with 7 bases of the junction left unmatched. The CDR3 loop reads CASSLAVLALSTDTQYF. The CDR3 DNA sequence: TGTGCCAGCAGCTTGGCTGTACTAGCGTTAAGCACAGATACGCAGTATTTT.

The V call is TRBV6-6, the J call TRBJ1-5; maybe TRBD1 (5 bases). Germline V gives CDR1 MNHNY, CDR2 SVGAGI (reference sequence). This CDR3 is built from 15 residues. V lost 5 bases and J lost 0, with 11 bases in between. CDR3 in amino acids: CASSPGQNSNQPQHF. In nucleotides, the CDR3 is TGTGCCAGCAGTCCCGGACAAAATAGCAATCAGCCCCAGCATTTT.

The chain combines TRBV21-1 with TRBJ2-5; the DNA was not compared with TRBD1, the D call given in the table. TRBV21-1 is tagged as a pseudogene. The CDR3 consists of 12 residues. CDR3 sequence (DNA): TGTGCCAGCAGACAGGGACAAGAGACCCAGTACTTC. This sequence encodes CASRQGQETQYF.

V and J are TRBV18 and TRBJ2-7; no clear D. The V end lost 3 bases, the J end lost 2 bases, and 8 bases lay between the germline ends. The germline V gene encodes CDR1 KGHSH and CDR2 LQKENI. CDR3 length: 13 residues. The CDR3 DNA reads as TGTGCCAGCTCACCCGGAGAGACCTACGAGCAGTACTTC. As protein: CASSPGETYEQYF. Drawing the rest from reference TRBV18 and TRBJ2-7, the complete variable domain is NAGVMQNPRHLVRRRGQEARLRCSPMKGHSHVYWYRQLPEEGLKFMVYLQKENIIDESGMPKERFSAEFPKEGPSILRIQQVVRGDSAAYFCASSPGETYEQYFGPGTRLTVT.

CDR3 in DNA: TGTGCCAGCAGCGGTCTCAGCGGGAGGGCCACAGATACGCAGTATTTT. Translating it yields CASSGLSGRATDTQYF. This chain uses TRBV9 with TRBJ2-3; 10 nucleotides match TRBD2. J gave up 2 bases and V 3 bases, and 6 bases lay outside the gene matches. Germline CDR1 SGDLS, CDR2 YYNGEE. The CDR3 covers 16 residues.

This sequence joins TRBV29-1 and TRBJ1-1, with D unclear. V shed 3 bases and J shed 4 bases, with 9 bases lying between them. The germline V gene has CDR1 SQVTM and CDR2 ANQGSEA. This CDR3 comprises 12 residues. CDR3 sequence (DNA): TGCAGCGTTGATGGACGGGGCACTGAAGCTTTCTTT. The encoded protein is CSVDGRGTEAFF.

The V and J genes are TRBV28 and TRBJ2-7; 11 bases line up with TRBD1. CDR3 size: 14 residues. Germline values: CDR1 MDHEN, CDR2 SYDVKM. Trimming removed 5 bases from V and 5 bases from J; junction bases left unmatched: 5. The CDR3 here is CASSPRDRGDEQYF. The DNA for the CDR3 is TGTGCCAGCAGTCCCCGGGACAGGGGGGACGAGCAGTACTTC.

The chain carries TRBV5-1 and TRBJ1-1, with 7 bases matching TRBD1. Trimming cost V 3 bases and J 0 bases; bases outside gene matches: 14. Germline CDR1 and CDR2: SGHRS and YFSETQ. The CDR3 has 18 residues. CDR3 loop: CASSSHSGQPFMNTEAFF. DNA of the CDR3: TGCGCCAGCAGCTCACACTCGGGACAGCCCTTCATGAACACTGAAGCTTTCTTT. The full variable domain, its missing parts supplied by reference TRBV5-1 and TRBJ1-1, is KAGVTQTPRYLIKTRGQQVTLSCSPISGHRSVSWYQQTPGQGLQFLFEYFSETQRNKGNFPGRFSGRQFSNSRSEMNVSTLELGDSALYLCASSSHSGQPFMNTEAFFGQGTRLTVV.